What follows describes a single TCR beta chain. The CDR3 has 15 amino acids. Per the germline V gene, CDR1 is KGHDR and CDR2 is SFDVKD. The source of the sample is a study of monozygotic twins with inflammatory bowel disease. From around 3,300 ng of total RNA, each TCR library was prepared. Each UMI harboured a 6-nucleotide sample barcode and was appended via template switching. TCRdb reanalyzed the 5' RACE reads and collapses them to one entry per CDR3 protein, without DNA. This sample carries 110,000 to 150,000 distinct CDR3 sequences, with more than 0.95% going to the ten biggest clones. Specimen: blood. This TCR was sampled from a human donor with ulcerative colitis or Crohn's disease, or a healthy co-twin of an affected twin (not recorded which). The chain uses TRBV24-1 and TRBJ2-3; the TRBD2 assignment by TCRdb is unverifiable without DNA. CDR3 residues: CATSEPGGRTDTQYF.